This T cell receptor beta chain was observed in a study of T-cell reconstitution after alpha-beta-depleted transplantation in children (dated by TCRdb to about 2016). The study in broad terms: Using TCR repertoire profiling, the study quantitatively followed how T-cell immune reconstitution unfolded in children after TCRalphabeta/CD19-depleted allogeneic hematopoietic cell transplantation. The paper as a whole reports these results and caveats: Hyperexpanded clone frequencies declined over subsequent months; after one year, T-cell counts and TCRbeta diversity were mostly attributed to newly produced T cells. In some patients, the high TCRbeta diversity seen at day 60 was put down to recipient T cells and intrathymic progenitors that had survived conditioning. The apparently early alphabetaT-cell count recovery about two months after transplant was reportedly dependent on only several hundred rapidly expanded clones derived from non-depleted graft cells.

The sample's treatment or condition label, decoded: allogeneic hematopoietic cell transplantation with graft depleted of TCRalphabeta T cells and CD19 B cells. Transplant recipients were children who received TCRalphabeta/CD19-depleted allogeneic hematopoietic cell grafts. Ends trimmed: V by 6 bases, J by 1 base; bases unmatched to a gene: 8. CDR1 and CDR2 are drawn from the germline V gene (reference sequence): SEHNR, FQNEAQ. Spanning cysteine to phenylalanine, the CDR3 consists of 16 amino acids. Only the CDR3 part of the read is kept: 48 bases, read in frame from the first base. The library was generated by PCR. TCRdb shows the sequencer as Illumina HiSeq 2500. TCR libraries were prepared with molecular barcoding, using unique molecular identifiers to normalize TCRbeta repertoire quantification. TCRdb trimmed the raw reads at Q25, called clones with MiXCR and kept productive beta chains. Rows merge per CDR3 protein into single entries with the most common DNA and genes. Within this sample are around 450,000 distinct CDR3 sequences, with around two fifths of them counted one time only. The ten largest account for 27% of the sample.

This clonotype has ten or more counts. Its specific antigen is unknown. Base qualities are not recorded, but no much larger clone differs from it by a single base. The sample here was PBMCs, taken before TCRalphabeta/CD19-depleted stem cell transplant. The sequence is built from TRBV7-9 and TRBJ2-1; the central 8 bases match TRBD1. The sequence was obtained from a girl aged 2 to 10 with aplastic anemia, due to receive a stem cell transplant. The CDR3 corresponds to CASSWKRQGSYNEQFF. The bases read TGTGCCAGCAGTTGGAAGAGACAGGGGTCCTACAATGAGCAGTTCTTC.